The T cell receptor beta chain described here comes from a study of cytomegalovirus exposure and HLA in healthy donors. CDR3 size: 15 residues. Germline V gene data show CDR1 as SGHNT and CDR2 as YYREEE (reference sequence). J lost 7 bases, V lost 5 bases, and 10 bases had no gene match. The study ran its PCR with 60 Vbeta and 13 Jbeta primers. Sequencing used immunoSEQ multiplex PCR; TCRdb keeps in-frame clones, though not all of them. In the table there are about 140,000 clones, roughly three quarters of which are singletons. This clonotype was obtained from a woman in her 40s in good health and CMV-seronegative. The rearrangement links TRBV5-4 to TRBJ2-7; 12 bases match TRBD1. The specimen sequenced was PBMCs. The CDR3 loop reads CASSLTGTGGYEQYF. DNA for the CDR3: TGTGCCAGCAGTCTGACGGGGACAGGGGGCTATGAGCAGTACTTC.